This TCR beta chain was identified in a study of cytomegalovirus exposure and HLA in healthy donors. A note on this clone: No antigen is known for it.

13 Jbeta primers and 60 Vbeta primers were used for the PCR. TCRdb keeps only in-frame clones here, not all; method: immunoSEQ multiplex PCR. The sample has 150,000 or so clones; roughly four fifths are singletons. General study findings and limits: Common viral pathogens seemed to be connected with several of the most significant clusters, according to a later analysis. Compared with the approximately 680-donor mean, an Asian-associated ancestry cluster reportedly had fewer N-insertions, according to a later analysis. Some V segments could not be told apart, so they were left out, TRBV6-2 and TRBV6-3 among them.

There are 15 residues in the CDR3. Looked up from germline, CDR1 is WSHSY and CDR2 is SAAADI. The ends were cut back, 2 bases at V and 1 base at J, with 11 bases in the middle. The source material was PBMCs. V gene TRBV10-2 combines with J gene TRBJ1-2, with D perhaps matching TRBD1 (6 bases). This TCR came from a man aged 40-50 years in good health and CMV-seropositive. CDR3 sequence (DNA): TGCGCCAGCAGTGAGATTACAGGGCTTAACTATGGCTACACCTTC. Encoded protein: CASSEITGLNYGYTF.